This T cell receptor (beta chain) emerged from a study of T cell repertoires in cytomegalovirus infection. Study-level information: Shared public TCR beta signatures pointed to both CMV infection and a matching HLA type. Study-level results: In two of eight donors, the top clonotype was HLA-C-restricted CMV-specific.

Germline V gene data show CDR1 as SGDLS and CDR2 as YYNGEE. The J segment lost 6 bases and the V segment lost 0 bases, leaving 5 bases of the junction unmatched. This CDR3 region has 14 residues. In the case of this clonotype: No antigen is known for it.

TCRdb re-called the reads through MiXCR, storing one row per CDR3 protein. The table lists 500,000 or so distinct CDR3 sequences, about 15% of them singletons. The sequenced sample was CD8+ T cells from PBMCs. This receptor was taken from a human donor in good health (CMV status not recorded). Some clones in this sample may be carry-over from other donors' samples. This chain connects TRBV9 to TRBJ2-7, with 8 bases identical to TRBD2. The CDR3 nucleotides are TGTGCCAGCAGCGTAGGGGCGGGAGGAGGCGAGCAGTACTTC. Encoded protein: CASSVGAGGGEQYF.